This T cell receptor beta chain was sequenced for a study of T cell repertoires in cytomegalovirus infection. Study information: Epitope selection comprised recently identified HLA-C-restricted CMV epitopes and well-studied HLA-B-restricted CMV epitopes. CMV infection together with matching HLA type was indicated by public TCR beta signatures. Overall study results and limits: There were HLA-C-restricted CMV-specific TCR beta clonotypes dominating the ex vivo response. Cumulative public TCR beta family frequency identified CMV carriers with the relevant HLA.

TCRdb redid the calling of the reads with MiXCR, one entry per CDR3 protein. In the table there are approximately 990,000 distinct CDR3 sequences, less than 35% of which are singletons. The CDR3 length is 20 residues. Germline-derived CDR1 and CDR2 are MNHEY and SVGEGT. Trimming at V came to 5 bases and at J to 3 bases, leaving 18 bases not matched to a gene. Details on this clonotype: Its antigen remains unknown.

Sequencing was performed on cultured CD8+ T cells from PBMCs, taken from culture after CMV antigen stimulation. This chain joins TRBV6-2 or TRBV6-3 and TRBJ2-3; 12 nucleotides agree with TRBD2. This clonotype was obtained from a human donor in good health (CMV status not recorded). Some clones in this sample may be carry-over from other donors' samples. DNA for the CDR3: TGTGCCAGCAGTCCAATAAGACTAGCGGGGGCCCCAGAGGCGACAGATACGCAGTATTTT. This gives the protein CASSPIRLAGAPEATDTQYF.